This note documents a single TCR beta chain sequence. This entry belongs to a study of blood T cell repertoires in COVID-19. Study background: The study drew acute and convalescent COVID-19 samples from the United States, Italy and Spain. T cells, B-cell-depleted T cells, or PBMCs provided the cDNA or gDNA that served as material.

Original processing methods: Researchers report that nucleated cell counts were estimated from reference gene primer amplification. This table comes from immunoSEQ multiplex PCR, and its TCRdb copy is limited to in-frame clones, with some not included. V, J and clone size are taken as reported in that table, and D and trimming were inferred from the DNA itself. The sample contains more than 85,000 clones, 75% to 95% of which appear only once. Germline CDR1 LGHNT, CDR2 FRNRAP. V lost 0 bases and J lost 3, with 11 bases in between. This CDR3 spans 15 amino acids. This TCR was sampled from a man aged 18 to 29 with acute or convalescent COVID-19. This chain joins TRBV12-5 and TRBJ1-1; no clear D gene. Sample: peripheral blood. The CDR3 DNA reads TGTGCTAGTGGTTTGGTGCCGGGGAGAGACACTGAAGCTTTCTTT. Its protein product is CASGLVPGRDTEAFF.